The clone carrying this T cell receptor beta chain has a single count. Its antigen is as yet unknown. Trimming took off 2 bases at V and 2 bases at J, with 7 bases between the two ends. Germline values: CDR1 MDHEN, CDR2 SYDVKM. The CDR3 sequence is 13 residues long. The assay was run at deep level. Only in-frame clones appear in the TCRdb table, and some are missing; sequencing was by immunoSEQ multiplex PCR. The top ten clones hold 0.045% to 0.07% of a sample with about 600,000 clones, around 97% of them seen once. The data derive from a study of shared clonotypes between healthy human individuals. Findings and caveats of the study: Sampling covered nothing but blood. Tissue TCR repertoires likely differ from those found in blood. Clonotypes that were shared across several donors made up around 5% of naive CD4 clonotypes. Compared with clonotypes that all four donors shared, non-shared clonotypes had lower generation probabilities.

The sequenced sample was naive CD4+ T cells sorted from blood. Subset given: CD45RA+ positively selected. The chain joins TRBV28 to TRBJ2-7; D may be TRBD2 (5 bases). The source of this sequence is a woman under 40 in good health. CDR3: CASSLPSPYEQYF. CDR3 nucleotides: TGTGCCAGCAGTTTACCTAGCCCCTACGAGCAGTACTTC.